These 24 T cell receptor beta chains originate from one sample sequenced in a study of shared clonotypes between healthy human individuals. The repertoire was sequenced with immunoSEQ multiplex PCR; TCRdb's copy has only in-frame clones and lacks some. The sample includes some 2.4 million clones, roughly 93% of them seen just once. The sequenced sample consisted of naive CD4+ T cells from PBMCs. Subset here: CD45RA+ positively selected. Receptors originate from a man younger than 30 in good health. Some clones in this sample may be carry-over from other donors' samples.

The chain uses TRBV30 and TRBJ2-3; unclear D gene. The CDR3 loop spans 14 amino acids. Trimming removed 3 bases at V and 4 bases at J, with 14 bases between. Germline V gene sequence: CDR1 GTSNPN, CDR2 SVGIG (reference sequence). The CDR3 DNA follows: TGTGCCTGGAGACCAAGCCTTAGCCCAGATACGCAGTATTTT. Translation gives CAWRPSLSPDTQYF.

The J gene is TRBJ2-2, the V gene TRBV9; D remains ambiguous. The CDR3 has 13 amino acids. CDR1 and CDR2 from the germline V gene are SGDLS and YYNGEE. Trimming removed 0 bases at V and 8 bases at J, with 8 bases between. In nucleotides, the CDR3 is TGTGCCAGCAGCGTAGGACCGAGGGGGGAGCTGTTTTTT. Its translation is CASSVGPRGELFF.

CDR3 nucleotide sequence: TGTGCCAGCAGTTTAGGGAGAGGTAGTGTCCATGAGCAGTTCTTC. Translating gives CASSLGRGSVHEQFF. The genes are TRBV28 and TRBJ2-1; D might be TRBD2 (5 bases). Trimming stripped 2 bases from V and 8 bases from J, with 16 bases between. CDR3 length: 15 residues. Germline V gives CDR1 MDHEN, CDR2 SYDVKM.

This CDR3 is CASSQERGTFGDTQYF. The DNA of the CDR3 is TGCGCCAGCAGCCAAGAGCGGGGGACATTCGGAGATACGCAGTATTTT. The J gene is TRBJ2-3, the V gene TRBV4-1; the D gene is possibly TRBD2 (7 bases). Trimming stripped 0 bases from V and 5 bases from J, with 15 bases between. The CDR3 has 16 amino acids. CDR1 and CDR2 (germline): MGHRA, YSYEKL.

V gene TRBV28 combines with J gene TRBJ2-4; TRBD2 agrees at 11 bases. Losses at the gene ends were 5 bases for V and 2 bases for J; bases not matched to a gene: 8. Germline V gene lookup returns CDR1 MDHEN and CDR2 SYDVKM. The CDR3 length is 17 residues. The CDR3, as DNA: TGTGCCAGCAGTCAACTAGCGGGAGCGTGGACCAAAAACATTCAGTACTTC. Its translation: CASSQLAGAWTKNIQYF.

This chain joins TRBV9 and TRBJ2-7; D gene unclear. In germline, CDR1 is SGDLS, CDR2 YYNGEE. This CDR3 comprises 14 residues. V was trimmed by 1 base and J by 3 bases, leaving 11 bases between them. CDR3 sequence (DNA): TGTGCCAGCAGCGTATTATCGACCAGCTACGAGCAGTACTTC. Its translation is CASSVLSTSYEQYF.

This clone was recorded once. The chain joins TRBV4-1 to TRBJ2-7, with 11 bases aligning to TRBD2. V dropped 3 bases and J dropped 1; count of bases not matched to a gene: 8. Germline V CDR1 and CDR2: MGHRA, YSYEKL. The CDR3 covers 17 residues. The DNA for the CDR3 is TGCGCCAGCAGCCATCCAGTTACTAGCGGGGGATCCTACGAGCAGTACTTC. This gives the protein CASSHPVTSGGSYEQYF.

The gene calls are TRBV5-4 and TRBJ1-3; a weak D match, TRBD1 (6 bases). The germline V gene encodes CDR1 SGHNT and CDR2 YYREEE (reference sequence). The CDR3 has 14 amino acids. V lost 3 bases to trimming and J lost 4 bases, with 11 bases between them. CDR3 nucleotides: TGTGCCAGCAGCTACCGGGACAAGGGAAACACCATATATTTT. It encodes CASSYRDKGNTIYF.

The rearrangement links TRBV7-9 to TRBJ2-3; D possibly matches TRBD1 or TRBD2 (5 bases each). The CDR3 spans 14 residues. The V gene's germline CDR1 is SEHNR and CDR2 FQNEAQ (reference sequence). The V and J ends lost 4 bases and 2 bases respectively, with 10 bases between them. The CDR3 nucleotides read TGTGCCAGCAGCTATTGGGGGTACACAGATACGCAGTATTTT. This encodes CASSYWGYTDTQYF.

This clone was observed a single time. CDR3 protein: CASSRPGLAGGPGANVLTF. As DNA, the CDR3 is TGTGCCAGCAGCAGGCCGGGACTAGCGGGAGGACCTGGGGCCAACGTCCTGACTTTC. The chain links TRBV28 to TRBJ2-6; TRBD2 matches at 15 bases. Trimming removed 6 bases from V and 2 bases from J; junction bases left unmatched: 8. CDR1 and CDR2 from the germline V gene are MDHEN and SYDVKM. CDR3 length: 19 amino acids.

The sample holds one count of this clone. The V call is TRBV7-2, the J call TRBJ1-4; TRBD1 matches 7 bases. CDR3 length: 15 amino acids. The germline V gene has CDR1 SGHTA and CDR2 FQGNSA. The V segment lost 3 bases and the J segment 7 bases; nucleotides outside the gene matches: 8. Here the CDR3 DNA reads TGTGCCAGCAGCTTGACAGGGATGGGGGGTGAAAAACTGTTTTTT. It is translated as CASSLTGMGGEKLFF.

This chain joins TRBV27 and TRBJ1-1; D might be TRBD1 (5 bases). Deletions cut 0 bases from V and 10 bases from J, with 12 bases between. In germline, CDR1 is MNHEY, CDR2 SMNVEV (reference sequence). This CDR3 is 13 amino acids long. In nucleotides, the CDR3 is TGTGCCAGCAGTTTATCGGGCAGGGTTGTAGCTTTCTTT. It specifies CASSLSGRVVAFF.

This clone turned up a few times. The chain couples TRBV7-9 to TRBJ1-3; D not certain. Germline V gene lookup returns CDR1 SEHNR and CDR2 FQNEAQ (reference sequence). Trimming took 2 bases from V and 6 from J, leaving 5 bases between them. This CDR3 comprises 12 residues. CDR3 in DNA: TGTGCCAGCAGCTTATTCGAAAACACCATATATTTT. It codes for CASSLFENTIYF.

The chain recombines TRBV2 with TRBJ2-5; D uncertain. V was trimmed by 8 bases and J by 5 bases, leaving 12 bases between them. Germline V gene data show CDR1 as SNHLY and CDR2 as FYNNEI. The CDR3 loop spans 12 amino acids. The DNA of the CDR3 is TGTGCCAGCTGCGTCGTCCGGGAGACCCAGTACTTC. It encodes CASCVVRETQYF.

The chain employs TRBV2 and TRBJ1-5, with D perhaps matching TRBD1 (6 bases). This CDR3 has 13 amino acids. V was cut by 3 bases and J by 11 bases, with 14 bases left in between. Germline CDR1 reads SNHLY; CDR2 reads FYNNEI. Here the CDR3 DNA reads TGTGCCAGCAGTGAGGGGGTAGCAGGGGCCCAGCATTTT. Amino acids: CASSEGVAGAQHF.

This chain connects TRBV5-8 to TRBJ2-3; D remains ambiguous. The CDR3 sequence is 15 residues long. With 3 bases removed from V and 2 bases from J, the gap between germline ends came to 13 bases. CDR1 and CDR2 (germline): SGHTS, YDEGEE. The CDR3 DNA sequence: TGTGCCAGCAGCTACCGGACGGGCCCCACAGATACGCAGTATTTT. Translated, it gives CASSYRTGPTDTQYF. The entire variable domain, with the rest obtained from reference TRBV5-8 and TRBJ2-3, is as follows: EAGVTQSPTHLIKTRGQQATLRCSPISGHTSVYWYQQALGLGLQFLLWYDEGEERNRGNFPPRFSGRQFPNYSSELNVNALELEDSALYLCASSYRTGPTDTQYFGPGTRLTVL.

This clone was detected only a few times. The chain has TRBV19 and TRBJ1-1, with no clear D. The CDR3 loop spans 14 amino acids. Trimming took 5 bases from V and 1 from J, leaving 11 bases between them. The V gene's germline CDR1 is LNHDA and CDR2 SQIVND (reference sequence). CDR3 residues: CASSSWTGNTEAFF. The DNA of the CDR3 is TGTGCCAGTAGTTCCTGGACGGGGAACACTGAAGCTTTCTTT. The full variable domain, rest sourced from reference TRBV19 and TRBJ1-1, is DGGITQSPKYLFRKEGQNVTLSCEQNLNHDAMYWYRQDPGQGLRLIYYSQIVNDFQKGDIAEGYSVSREKKESFPLTVTSAQKNPTAFYLCASSSWTGNTEAFFGQGTRLTVV.

The chain links TRBV19 to TRBJ2-5, with D perhaps given as TRBD1 or TRBD2 (5 bases each). Germline values: CDR1 LNHDA, CDR2 SQIVND (reference sequence). V shed 3 bases and J shed 0 bases, with 11 bases lying between them. The CDR3 is 15 residues long. CDR3 sequence (DNA): TGTGCCAGTAGTATTTTAGGGGAGTACCAAGAGACCCAGTACTTC. Translated, it gives CASSILGEYQETQYF.

The chain uses TRBV19 and TRBJ1-5; TRBD1 aligns across 9 bases. CDR3 length: 16 amino acids. V was clipped by 3 bases and J by 4 bases; unmatched bases: 7. Germline CDR1 and CDR2: LNHDA and SQIVND (reference sequence). The CDR3 protein is CASSILIGTGNQPQHF. The DNA of the CDR3 is TGTGCCAGTAGTATTTTAATCGGGACAGGGAATCAGCCCCAGCATTTT.

J is TRBJ2-3 and V is TRBV30; tentatively, D is TRBD2 (6 bases). V was clipped by 5 bases and J by 2 bases, with 14 bases between them. The CDR3 sequence is 14 residues long. Looked up from germline, CDR1 is GTSNPN and CDR2 is SVGIG (reference sequence). The CDR3 protein is CAWGPRRDTDTQYF. In DNA form, the CDR3 reads TGTGCCTGGGGGCCTCGGCGGGACACAGATACGCAGTATTTT.

The rearrangement uses TRBV12-5 and TRBJ2-5; 7 bases align to TRBD1. The CDR3 is 14 amino acids. V lost 5 bases, J lost 4 bases, and 7 bases stayed unmatched. From germline, CDR1 is LGHNT and CDR2 FRNRAP. CDR3 in amino acids: CASGPSTGVETQYF. The CDR3 DNA reads TGTGCTAGTGGTCCCTCAACAGGGGTAGAGACCCAGTACTTC.

The V and J genes are TRBV9 and TRBJ2-7; 7 bases align to TRBD1. The J segment lost 3 bases and the V segment lost 4 bases, leaving 10 bases of the junction unmatched. The CDR3 is 15 residues long. Germline CDR1 SGDLS, CDR2 YYNGEE. DNA of the CDR3: TGTGCCAGCAGCCCGAGAAGGGACAGAAGCTACGAGCAGTACTTC. Its protein product is CASSPRRDRSYEQYF.

Comments on this clone: The sample has other DNA sequences that encode this CDR3 too. The DNA for the CDR3 is TGTGCCAGCAGCTTACTCGAGACCCAGTACTTC. Protein: CASSLLETQYF. This chain joins TRBV7-9 and TRBJ2-5; D is ambiguous. Germline lookup yields CDR1 SEHNR and CDR2 FQNEAQ (reference sequence). V was pared by 2 bases and J by 5 bases, with 3 bases between. CDR3 size: 11 residues.

The V and J genes are TRBV7-2 and TRBJ1-1; weak D call: TRBD1 (5 bases). Trimming left V 5 bases short and J 4 bases short, with 11 bases between. The CDR3 length is 13 residues. Germline V gives CDR1 SGHTA, CDR2 FQGNSA. As DNA, the CDR3 is TGTGCCAGCAGCCGGGGGGAGGGCACTGAAGCTTTCTTT. Amino acid sequence: CASSRGEGTEAFF.